There are many counts of the clone carrying this TCR beta chain. The antigen is undetermined. This entry comes from a study of T cell repertoires in cytomegalovirus infection. Turning to the study itself: A matching HLA type, together with CMV infection, was signaled by public TCR beta signatures. Study outcomes and limitations: Identification of carriers of CMV plus the relevant HLA was performed using cumulative public TCR beta family frequency. The ex vivo response showed dominance by HLA-C-restricted CMV-specific TCR beta clonotypes.

TCRdb reprocessed the reads with MiXCR, giving one entry per CDR3 protein. The repertoire holds more than 250,000 distinct CDR3 sequences, with roughly 25% as singletons. This TCR was sampled from a human donor in good health (CMV status not recorded). Some clones in this sample may be carry-over from other donors' samples. Sequences were derived from cultured PBMCs, sampled from culture after CMV antigen stimulation.

The CDR3 reads CASSLDRQNTEAFF. CDR3 in DNA: TGTGCCAGCAGCTTAGATCGGCAAAACACTGAAGCTTTCTTT. J is TRBJ1-1 and V is TRBV7-2; D is uncertain. The length of the CDR3 is 14 residues. Germline CDR1 reads SGHTA; CDR2 reads FQGNSA. Trimming left V 1 base short and J 2 bases short, with 8 bases between.